The present TCR beta chain was sequenced within a study of T cell repertoires in cytomegalovirus infection. The ends were cut back, 4 bases at V and 4 bases at J, with 14 bases in the middle. The CDR3 is 15 amino acids. Germline CDR1 MDHEN, CDR2 SYDVKM. This clonotype was seen a few times. TCRdb ran MiXCR on the reads and lists one entry per CDR3 protein. The sample includes 150,000 to 200,000 distinct CDR3 sequences, about a sixth of them seen just once. The TCR sequence derives from a human donor in good health (CMV status not recorded). Some clones in this sample may be carry-over from other donors' samples. The chain has TRBV28 and TRBJ2-1, with D tentatively TRBD2 (5 bases). The sample comprised CD8+ T cells from PBMCs. The CDR3 loop is CASSSGTVAYNEQFF. In DNA, the CDR3 is TGTGCCAGCAGTTCGGGAACAGTAGCATACAATGAGCAGTTCTTC.